The 17 T cell receptor beta chains reported below all come from one sample, sequenced in a study of OX40 agonist ivuxolimab in advanced cancers. Generated by immunoSEQ multiplex PCR, the TCRdb table keeps only in-frame clones and is missing some. This sample has more than 12,000 clones, with around nine tenths found just once. The material was CD4+ or CD8+ T cells sorted from blood, obtained in a trial of the OX40 agonist ivuxolimab. All receptors come from an adult with an advanced solid tumor such as melanoma, head and neck, liver or kidney cancer.

The rearrangement uses TRBV6-6 and TRBJ1-1, with 8 bases identical to TRBD1. Germline V gives CDR1 MNHNY, CDR2 SVGAGI (reference sequence). Trimming cost V 11 bases and J 6 bases; bases outside gene matches: 11. There are 13 residues in the CDR3. The CDR3 nucleotides are TGTGCCGGCCGGACAGGGTCGATCCCTGAAGCTTTCTTT. This codes for CAGRTGSIPEAFF.

This sequence joins TRBV27 and TRBJ2-1; D is perhaps TRBD1 (6 bases). This CDR3 has 15 amino acids. The V end lost 5 bases, the J end lost 0 bases, and 11 bases lay between the germline ends. The germline CDR1 and CDR2 sequences are MNHEY and SMNVEV (reference sequence). CDR3 coding DNA: TGTGCCAGCAGTCTAGAGGGGGTCTCCTACAATGAGCAGTTCTTC. It is translated as CASSLEGVSYNEQFF.

V gene TRBV7-9 combines with J gene TRBJ1-1; D unclear. From germline, CDR1 is SEHNR and CDR2 FQNEAQ (reference sequence). The CDR3 spans 15 residues. Trimming removed 5 bases at V and 3 bases at J, with 16 bases between. The CDR3 sequence is CASSPRADYYTEAFF. The CDR3 nucleotides read TGTGCCAGCAGCCCCCGGGCCGACTACTACACTGAAGCTTTCTTT.

The V gene is TRBV5-8, the J gene TRBJ1-2; TRBD1 aligns across 7 bases. The CDR3 length is 14 residues. Germline CDR1 SGHTS, CDR2 YDEGEE. The junction had 6 bases not matched to a gene; V was cut back by 0 bases and J by 7 bases. The CDR3 sequence: CASSLVRQGFGYTF. CDR3 DNA sequence: TGTGCCAGCAGCTTGGTTCGACAGGGTTTTGGCTACACCTTC.

CDR3: CASSSATGGSDQPQHF. The CDR3 nucleotides read TGCGCCAGCAGCTCGGCAACAGGGGGCTCAGATCAGCCCCAGCATTTT. The chain couples TRBV5-1 to TRBJ1-5, with TRBD1 identical over 9 bases. This CDR3 is built from 16 residues. With 3 bases clipped from V and 5 bases from J, the junction kept 9 bases outside the gene matches. CDR1 and CDR2 (germline): SGHRS, YFSETQ.

J is TRBJ2-2 and V is TRBV30; D is unclear. The CDR3 contains 14 residues. Germline CDR1 and CDR2: GTSNPN and SVGIG (reference sequence). V shed 5 bases and J shed 4 bases, with 14 bases lying between them. CDR3 protein: CAWDRLGSTGELFF. The CDR3 coding sequence is TGTGCCTGGGATCGTTTAGGTTCCACCGGGGAGCTGTTTTTT.

DNA of the CDR3: TGTGCCAGCAGCTTCCTGAGCGGGAGCTCCTACAATGAGCAGTTCTTC. Translated, it gives CASSFLSGSSYNEQFF. The rearrangement uses TRBV5-6 and TRBJ2-1, with 8 bases fitting TRBD2. The germline V gene encodes CDR1 SGHDT and CDR2 YYEEEE. The CDR3 spans 16 residues. V lost 2 bases, J lost 0 bases, and 4 bases stayed unmatched. Drawing the rest from reference TRBV5-6 and TRBJ2-1, the complete variable domain is DAGVTQSPTHLIKTRGQQVTLRCSPKSGHDTVSWYQQALGQGPQFIFQYYEEEERQRGNFPDRFSGHQFPNYSSELNVNALLLGDSALYLCASSFLSGSSYNEQFFGPGTRLTVL.

V gene TRBV7-8 combines with J gene TRBJ2-5, with 8 positions matching TRBD2. From germline, CDR1 is SGHVS and CDR2 FQNEAQ. The length of the CDR3 is 17 residues. With V trimmed by 3 bases and J by 5 bases, 14 bases remained unmatched. The CDR3 DNA sequence: TGTGCCAGCAGCTTCGGCGCGGGGGGCGCGCGGGGGGAGACCCAGTACTTC. Translation gives CASSFGAGGARGETQYF.

CDR3 region: CASSQTRGSQSRANVLTF. The CDR3 DNA reads as TGCGCCAGCAGCCAGACAAGAGGGTCACAAAGTCGGGCCAACGTCCTGACTTTC. The rearrangement links TRBV4-3 to TRBJ2-6; possible D gene TRBD2, 5 bases. This CDR3 comprises 18 residues. Germline loops: CDR1 LGHNA, CDR2 YSLEER. Trimming pared 3 bases from V and 5 bases from J, leaving 20 bases between.

The chain is built from TRBV5-6 and TRBJ1-6; D is undetermined. V was pared by 4 bases and J by 8 bases, with 16 bases between. Germline values: CDR1 SGHDT, CDR2 YYEEEE. The CDR3 totals 15 residues. The CDR3 DNA reads TGTGCCAGCAGCAGAGGGAGCCCGACCGATTCACCCCTCCACTTT. It specifies CASSRGSPTDSPLHF. The full variable domain, with the rest looked up from reference TRBV5-6 and TRBJ1-6, is DAGVTQSPTHLIKTRGQQVTLRCSPKSGHDTVSWYQQALGQGPQFIFQYYEEEERQRGNFPDRFSGHQFPNYSSELNVNALLLGDSALYLCASSRGSPTDSPLHFGNGTRLTVT.

For the CDR3, the DNA is TGTGCCAGCAGCTTAGACCCTACAGGGGGGACTAATGAAAAACTGTTTTTT. Its protein is CASSLDPTGGTNEKLFF. This chain connects TRBV7-2 to TRBJ1-4; 8 bases line up with TRBD1. With V trimmed by 1 base and J by 2 bases, 6 bases remained unmatched. The CDR3 totals 17 residues. The V gene's germline CDR1 is SGHTA and CDR2 FQGNSA.

The J gene is TRBJ2-4, the V gene TRBV29-1, with D perhaps matching TRBD1 (6 bases). V was cut by 6 bases and J by 2 bases, with 14 bases left in between. CDR1 is SQVTM, CDR2 ANQGSEA, per germline. This CDR3 comprises 14 residues. CDR3 protein: CSVIQGYPKNIQYF. The CDR3 DNA reads TGCAGCGTGATACAGGGTTACCCCAAAAACATTCAGTACTTC.

V gene TRBV5-5 combines with J gene TRBJ2-5; 11 bases match TRBD1. From germline, CDR1 is SGHKS and CDR2 YYEKEE (reference sequence). Unmatched junction bases numbered 3, after V lost 4 bases and J lost 4 bases. This CDR3 spans 14 amino acids. The CDR3 spells CASSPGTGGETQYF. CDR3 nucleotides: TGTGCCAGCAGCCCAGGGACAGGGGGAGAGACCCAGTACTTC.

The V and J genes are TRBV7-2 and TRBJ2-5; D remains unclear. Germline V gene data show CDR1 as SGHTA and CDR2 as FQGNSA. Deletions cut 4 bases from V and 2 bases from J, with 8 bases between. The CDR3 has 13 residues. The CDR3 coding sequence is TGTGCCAGCAGCTGGCAGGATCAAGAGACCCAGTACTTC. Protein product: CASSWQDQETQYF.

This chain joins TRBV6-4 and TRBJ1-1; D is uncertain. Germline V gives CDR1 MRHNA, CDR2 SNTAGT. V was shortened by 2 bases and J by 1 base, with 5 bases between the two germline ends. The CDR3 runs to 13 residues. This CDR3 is CASSDRSNTEAFF. The CDR3 region has the DNA TGTGCCAGCAGTGACAGGTCGAACACTGAAGCTTTCTTT.

This chain uses TRBV5-1 with TRBJ2-3; D possibly uses TRBD1 or TRBD2 (5 bases each). CDR3 length: 15 amino acids. V lost 4 bases to trimming and J lost 5 bases, with 17 bases between them. Germline CDR1 and CDR2: SGHRS and YFSETQ. This CDR3 reads CASSPGPGPEDTQYF. CDR3 coding DNA: TGCGCCAGCAGCCCGGGACCGGGCCCTGAAGATACGCAGTATTTT.

This clone was recorded only once. The CDR3 is CASTSRDRVVYEQYF. The CDR3 bases are TGTGCCAGCACTAGCCGGGACAGGGTCGTGTACGAGCAGTACTTC. The V call is TRBV6-1, the J call TRBJ2-7; 9 bases are a match to TRBD1. This CDR3 is 15 amino acids long. Germline lookup yields CDR1 MNHNS and CDR2 SASEGT. Losses at the gene ends were 7 bases for V and 4 bases for J; bases not matched to a gene: 11.